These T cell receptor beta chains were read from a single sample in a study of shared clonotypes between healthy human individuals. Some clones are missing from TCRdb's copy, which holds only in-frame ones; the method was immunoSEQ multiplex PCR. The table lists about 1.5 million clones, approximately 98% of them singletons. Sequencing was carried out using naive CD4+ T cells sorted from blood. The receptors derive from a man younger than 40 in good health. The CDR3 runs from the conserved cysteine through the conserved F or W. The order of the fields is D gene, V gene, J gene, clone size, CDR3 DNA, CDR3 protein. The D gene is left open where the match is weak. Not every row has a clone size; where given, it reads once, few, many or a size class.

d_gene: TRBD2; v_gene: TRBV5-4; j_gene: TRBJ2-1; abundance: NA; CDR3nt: TGTGCCAGCAGCTTGGGGAGCGGGAGTTACAATGAGCAGTTCTTC; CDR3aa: CASSLGSGSYNEQFF
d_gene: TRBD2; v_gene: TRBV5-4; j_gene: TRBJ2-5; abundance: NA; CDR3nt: TGTGCCAGCAGCCGCGGGGGCCAAGAGACCCAGTACTTC; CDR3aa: CASSRGGQETQYF
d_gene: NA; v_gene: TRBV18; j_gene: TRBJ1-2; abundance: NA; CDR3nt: TGTGCCAGCTCACCGGATCTAGGGTATAGCTACACCTTC; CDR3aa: CASSPDLGYSYTF
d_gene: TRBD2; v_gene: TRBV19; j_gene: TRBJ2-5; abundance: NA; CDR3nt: TGTGCCAGTAGTCGAATCCTAGCGGGGGGATTTGGGGAGACCCAGTACTTC; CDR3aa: CASSRILAGGFGETQYF
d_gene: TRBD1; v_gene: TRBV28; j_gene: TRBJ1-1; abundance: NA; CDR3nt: TGTGCCAGCAGGGGGGACAGTACTCTTGACACTGAAGCTTTCTTT; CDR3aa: CASRGDSTLDTEAFF
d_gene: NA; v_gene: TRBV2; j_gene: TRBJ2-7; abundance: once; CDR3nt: TGTGCCAGCAGTACTAGCCGGGAAGGGGTCTACGAGCAGTACTTC; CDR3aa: CASSTSREGVYEQYF
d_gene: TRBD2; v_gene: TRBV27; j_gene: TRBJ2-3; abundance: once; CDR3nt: TGTGCCAGCAGTTACGTAGCGGGAGCAGCAGATACGCAGTATTTT; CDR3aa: CASSYVAGAADTQYF
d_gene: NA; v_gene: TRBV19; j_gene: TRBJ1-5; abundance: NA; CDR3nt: TGTGCCAGTAGTATTCGGGTCCTTCAGCCCCAGCATTTT; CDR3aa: CASSIRVLQPQHF
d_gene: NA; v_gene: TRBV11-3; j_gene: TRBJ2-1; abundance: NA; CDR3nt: TGTGCCAGCAGCTTAGCCTCTTGGAGGGATAATGAGCAGTTCTTC; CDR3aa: CASSLASWRDNEQFF
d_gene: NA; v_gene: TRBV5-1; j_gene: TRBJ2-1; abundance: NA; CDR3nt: TGCGCCAGCTGTCAAACCTTGGGGAGTGAGCAGTTCTTC; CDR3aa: CASCQTLGSEQFF
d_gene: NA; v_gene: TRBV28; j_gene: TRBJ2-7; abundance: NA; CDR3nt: TGTGCCAGCAGTCAGGGGACCTACGAGCAGTACTTC; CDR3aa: CASSQGTYEQYF
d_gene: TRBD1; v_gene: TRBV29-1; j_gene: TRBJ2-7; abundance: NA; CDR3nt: TGCAGCGTGGGGACAGGGAGGATCTACGAGCAGTACTTC; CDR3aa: CSVGTGRIYEQYF
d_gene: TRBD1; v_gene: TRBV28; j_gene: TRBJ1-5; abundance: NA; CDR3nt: TGTGCCAGCAGAACCCCGGGACAGGGAAATCAGCCCCAGCATTTT; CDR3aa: CASRTPGQGNQPQHF
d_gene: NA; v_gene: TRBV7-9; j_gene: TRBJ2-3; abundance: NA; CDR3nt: TGTGCCAGCAGCTTCGGAACAGATACGCAGTATTTT; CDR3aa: CASSFGTDTQYF
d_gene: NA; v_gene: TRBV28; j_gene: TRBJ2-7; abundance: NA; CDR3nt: TGTGCCAGCAGTTCGGACACGCTGGCCCACGAGCAGTACTTC; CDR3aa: CASSSDTLAHEQYF
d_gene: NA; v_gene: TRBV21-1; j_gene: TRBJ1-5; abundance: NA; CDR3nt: TGTGCCAGCAGCAAATCCACGGCGGGTATGGAGGTCAATCAGCCCCAGCATTTT; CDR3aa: CASSKSTAGMEVNQPQHF
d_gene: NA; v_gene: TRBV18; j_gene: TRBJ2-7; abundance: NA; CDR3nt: TGTGCCAGCTCACCAACTGTCCCAGGCGAGCAGTACTTC; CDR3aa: CASSPTVPGEQYF
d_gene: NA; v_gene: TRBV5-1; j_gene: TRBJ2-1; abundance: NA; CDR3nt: TGCGCCAGCAGCGGAACAGGGTCCCTCAAGAATGAGCAGTTCTTC; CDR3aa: CASSGTGSLKNEQFF
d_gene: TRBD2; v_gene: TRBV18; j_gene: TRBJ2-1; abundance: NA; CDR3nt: TGTGCCAGCTCACATCTAGCGGGAAGGTACTACAATGAGCAGTTCTTC; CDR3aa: CASSHLAGRYYNEQFF
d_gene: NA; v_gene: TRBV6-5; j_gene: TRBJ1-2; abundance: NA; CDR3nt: TGTGCCAGCACCGAGGGATCCAGCTATGGCTACACCTTC; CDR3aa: CASTEGSSYGYTF
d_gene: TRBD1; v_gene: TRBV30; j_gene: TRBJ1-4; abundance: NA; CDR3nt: TGTGCCTGGGGGACAGGCGCACGAGAAAAACTGTTTTTT; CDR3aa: CAWGTGAREKLFF
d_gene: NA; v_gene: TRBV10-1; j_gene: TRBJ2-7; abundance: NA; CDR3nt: TGCGCCAGCAGTGCCGGGACCGGTTACGAGCAGTACTTC; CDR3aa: CASSAGTGYEQYF